This T cell receptor (beta chain) stems from a study of Tregs in tolerant kidney transplant recipients. Study-level information: Related graft donors supplied nonmyeloablative bone marrow transplants, and mixed chimerism was transient.

The CDR3 runs 13 residues. CDR1 and CDR2 (germline): MGHRA, YSYEKL. With 0 bases removed from V and 6 bases from J, the gap between germline ends came to 7 bases. On this clone itself: Its specificity is not known.

Whole-study findings and limits: For some patients, primers changed over time, blocking nucleotide-level comparison. Biological reproducibility was not directly addressed in this study.

Repertoires were generated with immunoSEQ multiplex PCR, while TCRdb's copy carries only in-frame clones and drops some. This table has roughly 69,000 clones, 95% to 98% appearing once. The origin of this receptor is a human donor who received a combined kidney and bone marrow transplant. The sample in question was Tregs from blood, obtained before the transplant. This rearrangement joins TRBV4-1 to TRBJ2-3; D is unresolved. The CDR3 region is CASSQDVRDTQYF. In DNA, the CDR3 is TGCGCCAGCAGCCAAGACGTCAGGGATACGCAGTATTTT.